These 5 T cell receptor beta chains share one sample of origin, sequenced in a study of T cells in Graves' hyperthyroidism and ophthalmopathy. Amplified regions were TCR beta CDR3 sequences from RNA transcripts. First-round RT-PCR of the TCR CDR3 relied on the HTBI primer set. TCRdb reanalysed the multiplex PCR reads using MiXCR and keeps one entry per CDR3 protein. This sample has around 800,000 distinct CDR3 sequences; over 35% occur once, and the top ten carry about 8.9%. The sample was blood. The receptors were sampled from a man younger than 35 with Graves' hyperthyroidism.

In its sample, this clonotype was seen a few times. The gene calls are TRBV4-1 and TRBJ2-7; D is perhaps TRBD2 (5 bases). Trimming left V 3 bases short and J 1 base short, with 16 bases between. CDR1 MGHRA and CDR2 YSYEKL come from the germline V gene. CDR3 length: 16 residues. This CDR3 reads CASSQAPSLKSYEQYF. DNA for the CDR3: TGCGCCAGCAGCCAGGCCCCTAGCCTAAAATCCTACGAGCAGTACTTC.

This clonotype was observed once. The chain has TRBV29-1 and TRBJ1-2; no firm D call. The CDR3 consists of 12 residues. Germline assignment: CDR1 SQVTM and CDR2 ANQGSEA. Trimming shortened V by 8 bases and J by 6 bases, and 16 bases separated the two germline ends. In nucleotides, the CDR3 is TGCAGCTTGTTAGGCCGCCGGAATGGCTACACCTTC. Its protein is CSLLGRRNGYTF.

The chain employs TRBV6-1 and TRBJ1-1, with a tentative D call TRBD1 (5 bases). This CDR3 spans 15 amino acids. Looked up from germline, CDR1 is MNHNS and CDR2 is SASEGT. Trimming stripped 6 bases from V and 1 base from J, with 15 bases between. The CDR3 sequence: CASSPRQSWNTEAFF. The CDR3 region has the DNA TGTGCCAGCAGCCCGAGACAGTCCTGGAACACTGAAGCTTTCTTT.

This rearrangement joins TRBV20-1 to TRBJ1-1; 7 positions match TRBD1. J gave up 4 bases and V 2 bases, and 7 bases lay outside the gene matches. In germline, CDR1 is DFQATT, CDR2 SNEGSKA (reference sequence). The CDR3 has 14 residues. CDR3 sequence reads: CSARMDRSITEAFF. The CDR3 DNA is TGCAGTGCTAGAATGGACAGGAGTATCACTGAAGCTTTCTTT.

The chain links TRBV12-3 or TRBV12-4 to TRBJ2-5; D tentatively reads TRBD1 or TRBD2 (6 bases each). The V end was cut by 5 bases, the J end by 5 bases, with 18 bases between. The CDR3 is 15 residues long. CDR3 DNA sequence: TGTGCCAGCAGTGCGGAGGGGGGTTATAGTGAGACCCAGTACTTC. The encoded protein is CASSAEGGYSETQYF.